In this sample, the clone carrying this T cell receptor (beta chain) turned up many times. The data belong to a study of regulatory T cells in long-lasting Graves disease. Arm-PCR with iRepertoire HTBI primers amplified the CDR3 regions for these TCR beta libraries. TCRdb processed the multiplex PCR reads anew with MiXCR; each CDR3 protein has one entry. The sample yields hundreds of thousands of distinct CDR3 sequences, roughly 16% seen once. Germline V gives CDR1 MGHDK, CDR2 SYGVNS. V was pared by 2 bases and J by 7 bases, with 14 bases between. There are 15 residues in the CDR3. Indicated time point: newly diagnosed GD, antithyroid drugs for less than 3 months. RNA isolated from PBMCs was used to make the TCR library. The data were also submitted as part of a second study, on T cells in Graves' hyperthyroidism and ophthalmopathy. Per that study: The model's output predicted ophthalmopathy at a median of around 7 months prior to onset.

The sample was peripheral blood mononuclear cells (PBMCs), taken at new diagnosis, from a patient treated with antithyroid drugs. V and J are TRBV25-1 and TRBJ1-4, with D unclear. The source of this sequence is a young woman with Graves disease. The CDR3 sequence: CASSEVWDGSEKLFF. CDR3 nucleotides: TGTGCCAGCAGTGAAGTTTGGGATGGAAGTGAAAAACTGTTTTTT.